This TCR beta chain was recovered during a study of T cells after yellow fever vaccination. Template switching with 5'RACE generated the TCR cDNA and added a universal primer site and UMIs. One entry per CDR3 protein, called by TCRdb with MiXCR from the 5' RACE reads. The sample holds under 500,000 distinct CDR3 sequences; roughly a sixth are singletons and the top ten take roughly a sixth. The CDR3 is 16 amino acids. Trimming cost V 4 bases and J 10 bases; bases outside gene matches: 15. Looked up from germline, CDR1 is SGHRS and CDR2 is YFSETQ. Findings and caveats of the study: There was a small share of clonotypes that showed up in both the CD4 and CD8 compartments.

This clonotype was observed a few times. Its antigen is currently unknown. The source is a man between 18 and 29 years old who received the YFV17D yellow fever vaccine. The sample consisted of PBMCs, taken before the yellow fever booster vaccination. The chain employs TRBV5-1 and TRBJ1-4; 8 positions match TRBD1. The CDR3 is CASSKTADRGDGKLFF. DNA for the CDR3: TGCGCCAGCAGCAAGACGGCTGACAGGGGAGATGGAAAACTGTTTTTT.